This T cell receptor (beta chain) was sequenced in a study of control samples from healthy donors and cancer patients. This CDR3 is built from 15 residues. Germline V gene sequence: CDR1 SGDLS, CDR2 YYNGEE. Trimming at V came to 3 bases and at J to 6 bases, leaving 10 bases not matched to a gene. Some clones are missing from TCRdb's copy, which holds only in-frame ones; the method was immunoSEQ multiplex PCR. This sample has roughly 63,000 clones, with roughly 90% found just once. The sequenced material came from PBMCs. The sequence was collected from a man aged 40-50 years with colorectal cancer. V usage is TRBV9 and J usage is TRBJ2-7; 9 nucleotides align to TRBD1. CDR3 region: CASSGRGQGSFEQYF. The CDR3 nucleotides are TGTGCCAGCAGCGGTAGGGGACAGGGCTCTTTCGAGCAGTACTTC.